These T cell receptor beta chains were read from a single sample in a study of molecular identifiers for immune sequencing clone quantification. One entry per CDR3 protein, called by TCRdb with MiXCR from the PCR reads. The repertoire consists of a few hundred thousand distinct CDR3 sequences, with roughly 24% occurring once and the leading ten covering 0.65% to 0.95%. Sequenced sample: naive CD8+ T cells from blood, with Jurkat cell RNA spiked in. The receptors come from a human donor in good health. Some libraries in this study had Jurkat cell RNA spiked in. Each CDR3 is given with its conserved first and last residue. The order of the fields is V gene, clone size, D gene, J gene, CDR3 DNA, CDR3 protein. D genes are given only for firm matches. The listing skips clone size in some rows; elsewhere it reads once, few, many or a size class.

v_gene: TRBV2; abundance: many; d_gene: TRBD2; j_gene: TRBJ2-4; CDR3nt: TGTGCCAGCAGTGATATTGCTAGCGGGGGAGTAAACATTCAGTACTTC; CDR3aa: CASSDIASGGVNIQYF
v_gene: TRBV14; abundance: many; d_gene: NA; j_gene: TRBJ2-7; CDR3nt: TGTGCCAGCAGCCAAGTGGGTCCGGGCTACGAGCAGTACTTC; CDR3aa: CASSQVGPGYEQYF
v_gene: TRBV11-2; abundance: NA; d_gene: TRBD2; j_gene: TRBJ2-3; CDR3nt: TGTGCCAGCCGCCCGCCCGGGGGGAGAGATACGCAGTATTTT; CDR3aa: CASRPPGGRDTQYF
v_gene: TRBV12-3/TRBV12-4; abundance: NA; d_gene: NA; j_gene: TRBJ2-3; CDR3nt: TGTGCCAGCAGCGTAGGGTGGAGTAGCACAGATACGCAGTATTTT; CDR3aa: CASSVGWSSTDTQYF
v_gene: TRBV19; abundance: few; d_gene: NA; j_gene: TRBJ1-4; CDR3nt: TGTGCCAGTAGGGGGCCACCAACTAATGAAAAACTGTTTTTT; CDR3aa: CASRGPPTNEKLFF
v_gene: TRBV24-1; abundance: few; d_gene: NA; j_gene: TRBJ2-2; CDR3nt: TGTGCCACCAGTGATCTCCCCGGTGGGGGGACCGGGGAGCTGTTTTTT; CDR3aa: CATSDLPGGGTGELFF
v_gene: TRBV7-2; abundance: NA; d_gene: TRBD2; j_gene: TRBJ2-1; CDR3nt: TGTGCCAGCAGCTGGGGACTAGCGGGCTCGTATGAGCAGTTATTC; CDR3aa: CASSWGLAGSYEQLF
v_gene: TRBV5-4; abundance: NA; d_gene: NA; j_gene: TRBJ1-2; CDR3nt: TGTGCCAGCAGCCTGGAATCAGCTTCATTTAACTATGGCTACACCTTC; CDR3aa: CASSLESASFNYGYTF
v_gene: TRBV12-5; abundance: few; d_gene: NA; j_gene: TRBJ2-7; CDR3nt: TGTGCTAGTGGTGGGGGGGGGCCCACTCATATAGGGCAGTACTTC; CDR3aa: CASGGGGPTHIGQYF
v_gene: TRBV27; abundance: NA; d_gene: NA; j_gene: TRBJ2-7; CDR3nt: TGTGCCAGCAGTTTGTTCCAGCGGGCTTACGAGCAGTACTTC; CDR3aa: CASSLFQRAYEQYF
v_gene: TRBV3-1; abundance: NA; d_gene: TRBD1; j_gene: TRBJ2-5; CDR3nt: TGTGCCAGCAGCCAAGAGGGACAGGGCCGAGAGACCCAGTACTTC; CDR3aa: CASSQEGQGRETQYF
v_gene: TRBV27; abundance: few; d_gene: NA; j_gene: TRBJ2-2; CDR3nt: TGTGCCAGCAGTCCACTAATAGAGGCCGGGGAGCTGTTTTTT; CDR3aa: CASSPLIEAGELFF
v_gene: TRBV28; abundance: few; d_gene: TRBD1; j_gene: TRBJ2-2; CDR3nt: TGTGCCGGCGGGACAGGGAACGCCGGGGAGCTGTTTTTT; CDR3aa: CAGGTGNAGELFF
v_gene: TRBV13; abundance: NA; d_gene: TRBD2; j_gene: TRBJ2-3; CDR3nt: TGTGCCAGCAGCCCGCCCGCGGGGGGGACAGATACGCAGTATTTT; CDR3aa: CASSPPAGGTDTQYF
v_gene: TRBV7-6; abundance: once; d_gene: NA; j_gene: TRBJ2-5; CDR3nt: TGTGCCACCACCCTACGGAGGGGGCCTGAGACCCAGTACTTC; CDR3aa: CATTLRRGPETQYF
v_gene: TRBV5-6; abundance: many; d_gene: TRBD1; j_gene: TRBJ2-5; CDR3nt: TGTGCCAGCAGCGATACAGGGGATCCACAAGAGACCCAGTACTTC; CDR3aa: CASSDTGDPQETQYF